A selection of T cell receptor beta chains follows, all from one sample in a study of cytomegalovirus exposure and HLA in healthy donors. Method: immunoSEQ multiplex PCR; TCRdb's copy keeps in-frame clones and lacks some. The repertoire has about 190,000 clones, roughly three quarters of them found once; the top ten carry 1.6%. The sequencing input was PBMCs. The receptors here all came from a woman aged 45 to 65 in good health and CMV-seronegative. Both conserved end residues are part of each CDR3. D genes are given only for firm matches.

>-|TRBV5-1
CASRWGTPNTGELFF
>-|TRBV6-5
CASSFPVNGRRGYTF
>-|TRBV15
CATSSPDGGSYEQYF
>-|TRBV7-6
CASSFVPLTRGNEQFF
>TRBD1|TRBV5-4
CASSPGQGMSYTF
>TRBD1|TRBV7-2
CASSLSSGTESSGYTF
>-|TRBV7-9
CASSSGKKETQYF
>-|TRBV19
CASHVGGGYTF
>TRBD2|TRBV7-2
CASGTSVYNEQFF
>TRBD1|TRBV7-9
CASSSRPGGTTEAFF
>-|TRBV18
CASSAIPKTSSYEQYF
>-|TRBV28
CASSLKPGNEKLFF
>-|TRBV4-1
CASSQDLSGGLFGNTIYF
>TRBD1|TRBV28
CASSLTRTGYEKLFF
>TRBD2|TRBV7-9
CASSFQGLARANIQYF
>-|TRBV4-1
CASSPRGGVREQYF
>TRBD1|TRBV7-2
CASSLGTGVSTEAFF
>TRBD2|TRBV9
CASSGGLAGLNTGELFF
>TRBD2|TRBV5-4
CASSPGLAGAYNEQFF
>TRBD1|TRBV6-1
CASSETGTVQETQYF
>TRBD1|TRBV2
CASTRDSANSPLHF
>-|TRBV19
CATGTRLQDEQYF
>TRBD1|TRBV5-1
CASSTGGGDTEAFF
>TRBD2|TRBV6-1
CASGTSLSYEQYF
>TRBD1|TRBV7-2
CASSLVRDRFAYEQYF
>TRBD2|TRBV5-6
CASSLALAGGADTQYF
>TRBD1|TRBV5-1
CASKGTGARETQYF
>TRBD1|TRBV29-1
CSAGGTGDQPQHF
>-|TRBV7-7
CASSFTQGHEQFF
>TRBD2|TRBV2
CASSGLAGVGELFF
>-|TRBV2
CASSPLAEEQYF
>TRBD1|TRBV5-1
CASSLEVRGGAFYEQYF
>-|TRBV19
CASSTQHTGELFF
>-|TRBV5-6
CASLEAGGANVLTF
>TRBD1|TRBV11-2
CASSLGLQGAAFF
>TRBD1|TRBV28
CASRGQGYEQYF